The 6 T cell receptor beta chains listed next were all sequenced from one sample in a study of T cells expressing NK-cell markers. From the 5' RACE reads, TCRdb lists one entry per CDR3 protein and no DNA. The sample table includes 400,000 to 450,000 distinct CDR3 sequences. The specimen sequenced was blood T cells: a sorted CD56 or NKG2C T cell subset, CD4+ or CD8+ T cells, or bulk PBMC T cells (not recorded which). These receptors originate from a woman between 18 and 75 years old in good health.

CDR3 in amino acids: CASNSRGVVEKLFF. The chain is built from TRBV28 and TRBJ1-4; TCRdb's D call, TRBD1, is unchecked because there is no DNA. CDR3 length: 14 residues. CDR1 and CDR2 (germline): MDHEN, SYDVKM.

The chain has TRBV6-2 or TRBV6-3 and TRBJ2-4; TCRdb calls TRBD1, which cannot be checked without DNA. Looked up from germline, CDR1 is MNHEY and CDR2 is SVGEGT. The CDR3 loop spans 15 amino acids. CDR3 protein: CAIASYRGAKNIQYF.

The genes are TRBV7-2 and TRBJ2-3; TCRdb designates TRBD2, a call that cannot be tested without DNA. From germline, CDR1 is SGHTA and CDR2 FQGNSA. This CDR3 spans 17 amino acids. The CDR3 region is CASSPAKGTSRPDTQYF.

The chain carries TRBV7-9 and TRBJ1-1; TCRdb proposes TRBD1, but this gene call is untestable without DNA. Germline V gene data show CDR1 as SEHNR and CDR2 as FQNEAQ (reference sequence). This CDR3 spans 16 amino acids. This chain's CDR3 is CASSQRIGAFDTEAFF.

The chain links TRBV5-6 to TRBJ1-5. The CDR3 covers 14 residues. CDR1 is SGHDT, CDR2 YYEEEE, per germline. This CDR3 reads CASSLRPGNQPQHF.

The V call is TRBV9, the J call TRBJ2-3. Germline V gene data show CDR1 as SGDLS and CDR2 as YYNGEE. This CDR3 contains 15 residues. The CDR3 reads CASSVLGSAAETQYF.